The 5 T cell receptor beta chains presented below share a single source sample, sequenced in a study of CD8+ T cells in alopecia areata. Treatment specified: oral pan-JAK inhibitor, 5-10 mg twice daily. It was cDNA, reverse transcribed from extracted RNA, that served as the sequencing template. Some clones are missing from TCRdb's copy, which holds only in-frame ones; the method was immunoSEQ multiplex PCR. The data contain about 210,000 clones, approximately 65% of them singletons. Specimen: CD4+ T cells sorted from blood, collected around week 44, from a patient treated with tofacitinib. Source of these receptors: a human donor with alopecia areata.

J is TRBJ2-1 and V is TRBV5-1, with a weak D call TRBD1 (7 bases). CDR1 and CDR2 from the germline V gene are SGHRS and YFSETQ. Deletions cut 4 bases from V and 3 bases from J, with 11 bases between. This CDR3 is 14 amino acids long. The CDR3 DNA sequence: TGCGCCAGCAGCGGAGGGGGCCTCTACAATGAGCAGTTCTTC. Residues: CASSGGGLYNEQFF.

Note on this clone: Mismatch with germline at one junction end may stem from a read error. The CDR3 region is CASGAETYGQYF. Written as DNA, the CDR3 is TGTGCCAGCGGGGCCGAAACCTACGGGCAGTACTTC. The gene calls are TRBV2 and TRBJ2-7, with a tentative D call TRBD1 (5 bases). This CDR3 contains 12 residues. Germline CDR1 and CDR2: SNHLY and FYNNEI.

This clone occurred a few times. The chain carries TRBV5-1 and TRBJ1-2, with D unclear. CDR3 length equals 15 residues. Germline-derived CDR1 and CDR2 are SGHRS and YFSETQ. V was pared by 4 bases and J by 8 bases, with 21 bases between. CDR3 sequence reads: CASSQDGFIPEGYTF. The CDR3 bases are TGCGCCAGCAGCCAGGACGGATTTATACCTGAAGGCTACACCTTC.

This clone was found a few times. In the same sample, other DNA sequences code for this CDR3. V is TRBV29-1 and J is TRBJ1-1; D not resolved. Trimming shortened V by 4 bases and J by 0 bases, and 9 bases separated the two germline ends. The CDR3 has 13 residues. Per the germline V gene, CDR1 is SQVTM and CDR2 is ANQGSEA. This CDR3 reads CSVAGRLNTEAFF. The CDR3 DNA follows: TGCAGCGTTGCAGGCAGGTTGAACACTGAAGCTTTCTTT.

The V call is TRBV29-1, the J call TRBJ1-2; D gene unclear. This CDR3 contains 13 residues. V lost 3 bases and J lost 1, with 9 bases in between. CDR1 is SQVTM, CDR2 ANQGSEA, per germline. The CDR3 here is CSVDPGFNYGYTF. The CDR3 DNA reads TGCAGCGTTGATCCGGGCTTTAACTATGGCTACACCTTC. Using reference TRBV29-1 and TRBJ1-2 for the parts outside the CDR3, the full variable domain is SAVISQKPSRDICQRGTSLTIQCQVDSQVTMMFWYRQQPGQSLTLIATANQGSEATYESGFVIDKFPISRPNLTFSTLTVSNMSPEDSSIYLCSVDPGFNYGYTFGSGTRLTVV.